Below are 22 T cell receptor beta chains sequenced from a single sample in a study of blood T cell repertoires in COVID-19. Repertoires were generated with immunoSEQ multiplex PCR, while TCRdb's copy carries only in-frame clones and drops some. Of around 290,000 clones in the sample, roughly 86% were seen once. The sequenced material came from PBMCs or T cells enriched from blood (not recorded which). The source is a young woman who had recovered from COVID-19.

The rearrangement uses TRBV19 and TRBJ2-3, with D tentatively TRBD2 (7 bases). The CDR3 length is 16 residues. Germline loops: CDR1 LNHDA, CDR2 SQIVND (reference sequence). The V end lost 2 bases, the J end lost 0 bases, and 12 bases lay between the germline ends. The DNA of the CDR3 is TGTGCCAGTAGTATAAGGGGGGGTGCTAGCACAGATACGCAGTATTTT. This encodes CASSIRGGASTDTQYF.

The chain is built from TRBV5-1 and TRBJ2-7; D is perhaps TRBD1 (5 bases). CDR3 length: 15 amino acids. V lost 3 bases and J 5 bases, leaving 18 bases between the germline ends. The germline V gene encodes CDR1 SGHRS and CDR2 YFSETQ. The CDR3 coding sequence is TGCGCCAGCAGCTGGTTAATCAGGGATGTGAACGAGCAGTACTTC. As protein: CASSWLIRDVNEQYF.

This sequence joins TRBV19 and TRBJ2-1; possible D gene TRBD2, 6 bases. Trimming took 3 bases from V and 0 from J, leaving 9 bases between them. Germline loops: CDR1 LNHDA, CDR2 SQIVND (reference sequence). This CDR3 has 15 residues. For the CDR3, the DNA is TGTGCCAGTAGTATTGCGGGGTTCTCCTACAATGAGCAGTTCTTC. It yields the protein CASSIAGFSYNEQFF.

The genes are TRBV20-1 and TRBJ1-2; TRBD1 agrees at 8 bases. CDR3 length equals 15 residues. After removal of 3 bases from V and 7 bases from J, the junction contained 13 bases not matched to a gene. CDR1 is DFQATT and CDR2 is SNEGSKA in the germline V gene (reference sequence). CDR3 sequence (DNA): TGCAGTGCTAGTCAGGGGGCTCGGGATCCTGGTGGCTACACCTTC. As protein: CSASQGARDPGGYTF.

The genes are TRBV3-1 (or the pseudogene TRBV3-2) and TRBJ2-3; TRBD2 agrees at 8 bases. The CDR3 has 16 residues. With V trimmed by 1 base and J by 0 bases, 3 bases remained unmatched. Germline assignment: CDR1 LGHDT and CDR2 YNNKEL (reference sequence). CDR3 sequence (DNA): TGTGCCAGCAGCCAAGTCGGGACTAGTAGCACAGATACGCAGTATTTT. Translated: CASSQVGTSSTDTQYF.

CDR3 nucleotides: TGTGCCAGCAGCCCACCTTTGGTGGGGGCATCGAATGAGCAGTTCTTC. Its protein product is CASSPPLVGASNEQFF. The rearrangement links TRBV11-2 to TRBJ2-1, with D possibly TRBD1 on 6 matching bases. CDR3 length: 16 residues. V gave up 5 bases and J gave up 7 bases, with 21 bases separating them. Per the germline V gene, CDR1 is SGHAT and CDR2 is FQNNGV.

The chain recombines TRBV18 with TRBJ1-3; a weak D match, TRBD1 (6 bases). V lost 0 bases and J 0 bases, leaving 12 bases between the germline ends. In germline, CDR1 is KGHSH, CDR2 LQKENI. The CDR3 contains 17 residues. The CDR3 DNA is TGTGCCAGCTCACCACCTACAGGGCCGAGCTCTGGAAACACCATATATTTT. Translated, it gives CASSPPTGPSSGNTIYF.

The chain is built from TRBV5-4 and TRBJ1-2; 10 bases fit TRBD1. The CDR3 length is 14 residues. Germline CDR1 and CDR2: SGHNT and YYREEE (reference sequence). V gave up 4 bases and J gave up 8 bases; unmatched junction bases: 8. In DNA form, the CDR3 reads TGTGCCAGCAGCACCAGACAGGGGGCGTTAGGCTACACCTTC. This gives the protein CASSTRQGALGYTF. The full variable domain, rest sourced from reference TRBV5-4 and TRBJ1-2, is ETGVTQSPTHLIKTRGQQVTLRCSSQSGHNTVSWYQQALGQGPQFIFQYYREEENGRGNFPPRFSGLQFPNYSSELNVNALELDDSALYLCASSTRQGALGYTFGSGTRLTVV.

This sequence joins TRBV9 and TRBJ2-1, with 9 bases matching TRBD2. CDR3 size: 17 residues. Germline assignment: CDR1 SGDLS and CDR2 YYNGEE. J gave up 8 bases and V 4 bases, and 16 bases lay outside the gene matches. CDR3 nucleotides: TGTGCCAGCAGCTCTCGAGAGGGCGGGAGGGCCTTAGATGAGCAGTTCTTC. It specifies CASSSREGGRALDEQFF.

The chain links TRBV10-3 to TRBJ1-1; a weak D match, TRBD1 (6 bases). CDR1 and CDR2 (germline): ENHRY, SYGVKD. The CDR3 extends over 13 amino acids. Trimming removed 10 bases at V and 6 bases at J, with 18 bases between. The CDR3 nucleotides are TGTGCCAGCCAAACAGGGATAGGAGCTGAAGCTTTCTTT. Amino acid sequence: CASQTGIGAEAFF.

J is TRBJ2-2 and V is TRBV19, with 7 bases that match TRBD2. This CDR3 has 17 residues. Trimming removed 6 bases from V and 4 bases from J; junction bases left unmatched: 14. The germline CDR1 and CDR2 sequences are LNHDA and SQIVND (reference sequence). The CDR3 nucleotides read TGTGCCAGTAGCGGACGAGGGAGGGGTTATGGCACCGGGGAGCTGTTTTTT. Its translation: CASSGRGRGYGTGELFF.

The V call is TRBV6-5, the J call TRBJ2-7; TRBD1 aligns across 8 bases. Germline V gives CDR1 MNHEY, CDR2 SVGAGI. V lost 8 bases, J lost 3 bases, and 9 bases stayed unmatched. This CDR3 is built from 14 residues. The CDR3 region has the DNA TGTGCCAGCTTCCGGACAGGGACTTTCTACGAGCAGTACTTC. Protein: CASFRTGTFYEQYF.

The rearrangement joins TRBV6-5 to TRBJ2-5; D is perhaps TRBD1 (5 bases). Germline V CDR1 and CDR2: MNHEY, SVGAGI. V lost 4 bases, J lost 0 bases, and 6 bases lay in between. CDR3 length: 13 residues. The CDR3 protein is CASSSGYQETQYF. The CDR3 nucleotides read TGTGCCAGCAGTTCAGGGTACCAAGAGACCCAGTACTTC.

The V call is TRBV24-1, the J call TRBJ2-1, with 9 bases that match TRBD1. The CDR3 loop spans 16 amino acids. V was pared by 3 bases and J by 8 bases, with 10 bases of the junction left unmatched. Germline-derived CDR1 and CDR2 are KGHDR and SFDVKD. Written as DNA, the CDR3 is TGTGCCACCAGTGATCCGGGACAGGGAGTAATCTATGAGCAGTTCTTC. This translates into CATSDPGQGVIYEQFF.

The chain combines TRBV16 with TRBJ2-1; 14 nucleotides align to TRBD2. CDR1 and CDR2 (germline): KGHSY, FQNENV. The junction had 4 bases not matched to a gene; V was cut back by 4 bases and J by 8 bases. This CDR3 contains 15 residues. For the CDR3, the DNA is TGTGCCAGCAGCCTCTGGACTAGCGGGAGGTATGAGCAGTTCTTC. This encodes CASSLWTSGRYEQFF.

This clone was observed once. The CDR3 loop reads CASRTPEGGSTDTQYF. The CDR3 coding sequence is TGTGCCAGCAGAACACCGGAGGGGGGGAGCACAGATACGCAGTATTTT. This sequence joins TRBV27 and TRBJ2-3; a possible D gene is TRBD2 (7 bases). The CDR3 covers 16 residues. Trimming took 6 bases from V and 0 from J, leaving 16 bases between them. Germline V CDR1 and CDR2: MNHEY, SMNVEV (reference sequence).

The chain links TRBV3-1 (or the pseudogene TRBV3-2) to TRBJ2-1; TRBD2 is a possible D gene (6 bases). Germline-derived CDR1 and CDR2 are LGHDT and YNNKEL (reference sequence). The CDR3 loop spans 18 amino acids. V shed 4 bases and J shed 7 bases, with 26 bases lying between them. The CDR3: CASSPPLSDGRKFNEQFF. The CDR3 coding sequence is TGTGCCAGCAGCCCTCCTCTGTCGGACGGGAGAAAATTTAATGAGCAGTTCTTC.

This clone was seen only a few times. This sequence joins TRBV2 and TRBJ2-7; 8 nucleotides match TRBD1. Trimming cost V 3 bases and J 2 bases; bases outside gene matches: 3. The CDR3 sequence is 14 residues long. Germline-derived CDR1 and CDR2 are SNHLY and FYNNEI. The CDR3 region is CASSETGVAYEQYF. DNA for the CDR3: TGTGCCAGCAGTGAGACAGGGGTCGCCTACGAGCAGTACTTC.

The rearrangement joins TRBV4-3 to TRBJ1-3, with D perhaps TRBD1 (5 bases). CDR3 length: 16 residues. Germline loops: CDR1 LGHNA, CDR2 YSLEER. Trimming removed 0 bases at V and 0 bases at J, with 9 bases between. CDR3 protein: CASSQDYRSSGNTIYF. The CDR3 DNA reads TGCGCCAGCAGCCAAGACTACAGGAGCTCTGGAAACACCATATATTTT.

This chain links TRBV6-1 with TRBJ1-1; 7 bases fit TRBD1. With 4 bases clipped from V and 5 bases from J, the junction kept 13 bases outside the gene matches. Looked up from germline, CDR1 is MNHNS and CDR2 is SASEGT. This CDR3 has 16 amino acids. CDR3 nucleotide sequence: TGTGCCAGCAGTGTCCCCCTCGACAGGGTACGGACTGAAGCTTTCTTT. Translation gives CASSVPLDRVRTEAFF.

The chain joins TRBV7-9 to TRBJ1-2, with D hard to call. Trimming left V 5 bases short and J 4 bases short, with 11 bases between. The CDR3 is 13 amino acids. CDR1 SEHNR and CDR2 FQNEAQ come from the germline V gene (reference sequence). The CDR3 protein is CASSPHSSYGYTF. CDR3 DNA sequence: TGTGCCAGCAGCCCTCACTCTAGCTATGGCTACACCTTC.

This sequence joins TRBV27 and TRBJ1-6; D not resolved. CDR1 MNHEY and CDR2 SMNVEV come from the germline V gene (reference sequence). The CDR3 has 15 residues. The germline V and J ends were trimmed by 1 base and 6 bases, with 10 bases remaining between them. The CDR3 loop reads CASSLYLGGNSPLHF. For the CDR3, the DNA is TGTGCCAGCAGTTTATATCTAGGCGGTAATTCACCCCTCCACTTT.